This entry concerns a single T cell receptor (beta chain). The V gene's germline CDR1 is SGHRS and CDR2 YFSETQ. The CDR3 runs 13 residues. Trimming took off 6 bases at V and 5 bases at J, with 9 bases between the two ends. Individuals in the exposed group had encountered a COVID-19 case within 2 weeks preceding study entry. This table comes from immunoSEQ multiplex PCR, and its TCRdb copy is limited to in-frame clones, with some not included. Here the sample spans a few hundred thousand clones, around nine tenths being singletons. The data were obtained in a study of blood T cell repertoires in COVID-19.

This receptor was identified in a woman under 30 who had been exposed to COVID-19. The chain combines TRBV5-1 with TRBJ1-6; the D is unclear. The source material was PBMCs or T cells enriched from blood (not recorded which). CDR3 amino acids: CASTGSNNSPLHF. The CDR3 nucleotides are TGCGCCAGCACGGGATCCAATAATTCACCCCTCCACTTT.